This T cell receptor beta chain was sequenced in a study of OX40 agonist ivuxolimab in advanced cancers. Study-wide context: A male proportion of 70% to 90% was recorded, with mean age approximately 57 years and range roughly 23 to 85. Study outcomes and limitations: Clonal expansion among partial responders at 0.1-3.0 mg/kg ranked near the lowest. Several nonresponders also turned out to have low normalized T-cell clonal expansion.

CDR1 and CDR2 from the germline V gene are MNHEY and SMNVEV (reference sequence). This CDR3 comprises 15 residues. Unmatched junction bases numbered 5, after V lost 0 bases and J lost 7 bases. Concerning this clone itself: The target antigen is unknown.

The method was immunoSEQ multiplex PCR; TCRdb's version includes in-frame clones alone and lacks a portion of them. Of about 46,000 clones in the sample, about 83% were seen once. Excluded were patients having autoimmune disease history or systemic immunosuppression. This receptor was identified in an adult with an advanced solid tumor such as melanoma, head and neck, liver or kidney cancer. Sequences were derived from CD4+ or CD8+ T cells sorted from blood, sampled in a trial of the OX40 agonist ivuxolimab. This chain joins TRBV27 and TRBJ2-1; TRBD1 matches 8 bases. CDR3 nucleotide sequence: TGTGCCAGCAGTTTATCGGGCAGGGGGCCTAATGAGCAGTTCTTC. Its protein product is CASSLSGRGPNEQFF.